One TCR beta chain is described in this entry. This sample was included in a study of cytomegalovirus exposure and HLA in healthy donors. PCR involved 60 Vbeta and 13 Jbeta primers. Clones were read by immunoSEQ multiplex PCR, and TCRdb kept only the in-frame ones, dropping some. Here the sample spans 130,000 to 150,000 clones, roughly 77% being singletons. Between the trimmed V and J ends, which lost 2 bases and 4 bases, there was a span of 9 bases. The CDR3 loop spans 15 amino acids. CDR1 and CDR2 from the germline V gene are SGHTA and FQGNSA. Sequencing was performed on PBMCs. The V and J genes are TRBV7-2 and TRBJ1-6; tentative D call: TRBD1 (5 bases). This sequence originates from a female donor in good health and CMV-seronegative. The CDR3 loop is CASSLLGVYNSPLHF. CDR3 coding DNA: TGTGCCAGCAGCTTATTAGGGGTTTATAATTCACCCCTCCACTTT.